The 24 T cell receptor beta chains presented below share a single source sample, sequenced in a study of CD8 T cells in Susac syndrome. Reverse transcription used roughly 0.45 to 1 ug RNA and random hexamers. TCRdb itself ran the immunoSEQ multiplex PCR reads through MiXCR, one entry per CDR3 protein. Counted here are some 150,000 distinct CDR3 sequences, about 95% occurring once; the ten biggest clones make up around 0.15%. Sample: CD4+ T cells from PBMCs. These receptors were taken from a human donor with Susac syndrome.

CDR3 nucleotide sequence: TGTGCCAGCAGCACTTCCCAGGGGGTGAACACTGAAGCTTTCTTT. This translates into CASSTSQGVNTEAFF. This rearrangement joins TRBV7-6 to TRBJ1-1; 7 bases agree with TRBD1. CDR3 size: 15 residues. Germline V gene sequence: CDR1 SGHVS, CDR2 FNYEAQ. The J segment lost 0 bases and the V segment lost 5 bases, leaving 6 bases of the junction unmatched.

CDR3 DNA: TGTGCCAGTAGTCGCTCACCTGGAGGTGGGCCCTACGAGCAGTACTTC. Its translation: CASSRSPGGGPYEQYF. This sequence joins TRBV19 and TRBJ2-7; possible D gene TRBD2, 5 bases. The CDR3 has 16 residues. Germline CDR1 is LNHDA and CDR2 is SQIVND (reference sequence). The ends were cut back, 5 bases at V and 2 bases at J, with 19 bases in the middle.

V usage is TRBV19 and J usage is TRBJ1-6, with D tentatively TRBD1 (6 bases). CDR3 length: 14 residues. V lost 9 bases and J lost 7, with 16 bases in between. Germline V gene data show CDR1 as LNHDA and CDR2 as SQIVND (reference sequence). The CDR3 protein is CASRSQGWNSPLHF. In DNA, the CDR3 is TGTGCCAGCAGATCACAGGGATGGAATTCACCCCTCCACTTT. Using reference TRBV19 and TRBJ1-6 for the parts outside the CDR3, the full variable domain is DGGITQSPKYLFRKEGQNVTLSCEQNLNHDAMYWYRQDPGQGLRLIYYSQIVNDFQKGDIAEGYSVSREKKESFPLTVTSAQKNPTAFYLCASRSQGWNSPLHFGNGTRLTVT.

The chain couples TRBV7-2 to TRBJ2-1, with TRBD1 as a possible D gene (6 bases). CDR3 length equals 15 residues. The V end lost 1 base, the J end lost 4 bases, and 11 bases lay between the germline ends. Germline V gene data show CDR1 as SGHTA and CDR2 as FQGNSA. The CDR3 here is CASSLGDTRYNEQFF. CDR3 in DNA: TGTGCCAGCAGCTTAGGGGACACGCGATACAATGAGCAGTTCTTC.

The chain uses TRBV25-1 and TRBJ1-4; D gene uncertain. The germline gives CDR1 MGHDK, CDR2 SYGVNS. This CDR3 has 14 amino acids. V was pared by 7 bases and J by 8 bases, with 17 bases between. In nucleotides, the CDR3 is TGTGCCAGCACCCCGGCGGTGGGGTTCGAAAAACTGTTTTTT. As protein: CASTPAVGFEKLFF.

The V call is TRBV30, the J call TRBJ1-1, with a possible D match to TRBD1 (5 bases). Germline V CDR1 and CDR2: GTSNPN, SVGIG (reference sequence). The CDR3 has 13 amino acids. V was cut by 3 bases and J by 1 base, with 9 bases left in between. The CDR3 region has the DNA TGTGCCTGGAGCGCAAGGGGGAACACTGAAGCTTTCTTT. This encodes CAWSARGNTEAFF. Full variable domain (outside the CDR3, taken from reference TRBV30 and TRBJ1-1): SQTIHQWPATLVQPVGSPLSLECTVEGTSNPNLYWYRQAAGRGLQLLFYSVGIGQISSEVPQNLSASRPQDRQFILSSKKLLLSDSGFYLCAWSARGNTEAFFGQGTRLTVV.

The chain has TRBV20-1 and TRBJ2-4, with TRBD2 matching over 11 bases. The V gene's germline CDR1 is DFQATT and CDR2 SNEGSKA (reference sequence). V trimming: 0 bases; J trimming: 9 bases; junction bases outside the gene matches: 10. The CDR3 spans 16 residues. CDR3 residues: CSARETSGRNPRIQYF. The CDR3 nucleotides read TGCAGTGCTAGAGAAACTAGCGGGAGAAACCCACGCATTCAGTACTTC.

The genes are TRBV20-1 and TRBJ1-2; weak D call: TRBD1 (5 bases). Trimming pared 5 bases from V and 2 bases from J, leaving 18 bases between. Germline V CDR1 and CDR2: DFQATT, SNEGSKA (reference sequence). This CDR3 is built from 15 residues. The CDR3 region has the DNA TGCAGTGCTGTTAATCAGGGAGGAAAGAACTATGGCTACACCTTC. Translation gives CSAVNQGGKNYGYTF.

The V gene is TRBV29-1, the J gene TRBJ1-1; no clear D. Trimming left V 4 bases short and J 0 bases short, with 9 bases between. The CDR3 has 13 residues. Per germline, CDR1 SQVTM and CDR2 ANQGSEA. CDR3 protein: CSVAPRMNTEAFF. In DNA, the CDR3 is TGCAGCGTTGCCCCCCGTATGAACACTGAAGCTTTCTTT. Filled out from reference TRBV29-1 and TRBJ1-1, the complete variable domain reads SAVISQKPSRDICQRGTSLTIQCQVDSQVTMMFWYRQQPGQSLTLIATANQGSEATYESGFVIDKFPISRPNLTFSTLTVSNMSPEDSSIYLCSVAPRMNTEAFFGQGTRLTVV.

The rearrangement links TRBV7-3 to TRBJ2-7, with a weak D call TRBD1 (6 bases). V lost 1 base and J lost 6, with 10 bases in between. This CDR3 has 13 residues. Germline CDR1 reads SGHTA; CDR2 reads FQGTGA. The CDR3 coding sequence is TGTGCCAGCAGCTTAATCAGGACAGCCGAGCAGTACTTC. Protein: CASSLIRTAEQYF.

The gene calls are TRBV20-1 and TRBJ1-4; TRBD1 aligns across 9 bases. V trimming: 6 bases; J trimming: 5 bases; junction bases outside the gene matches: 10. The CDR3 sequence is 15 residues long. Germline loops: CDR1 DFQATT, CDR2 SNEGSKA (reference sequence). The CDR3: CSAPKMGTGNEKLFF. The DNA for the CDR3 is TGCAGTGCACCCAAAATGGGGACAGGGAATGAAAAACTGTTTTTT.

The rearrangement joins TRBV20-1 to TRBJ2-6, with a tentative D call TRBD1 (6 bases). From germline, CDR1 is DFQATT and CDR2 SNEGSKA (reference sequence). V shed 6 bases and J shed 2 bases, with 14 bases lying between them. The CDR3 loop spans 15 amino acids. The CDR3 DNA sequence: TGCAGTGCACAAATCCCAGGGGCTGGGGCCAACGTCCTGACTTTC. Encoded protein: CSAQIPGAGANVLTF.

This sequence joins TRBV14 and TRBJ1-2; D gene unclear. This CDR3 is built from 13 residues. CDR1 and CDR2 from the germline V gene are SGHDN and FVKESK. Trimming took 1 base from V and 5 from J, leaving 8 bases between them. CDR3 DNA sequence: TGTGCCAGCAGCCAAGCCAGCCGGTATGGCTACACCTTC. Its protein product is CASSQASRYGYTF.

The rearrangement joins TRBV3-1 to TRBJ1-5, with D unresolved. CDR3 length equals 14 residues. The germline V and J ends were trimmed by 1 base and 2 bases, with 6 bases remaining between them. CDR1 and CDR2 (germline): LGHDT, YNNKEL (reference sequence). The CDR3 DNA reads TGTGCCAGCAGCCAAGGGCAGGGCAATCAGCCCCAGCATTTT. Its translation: CASSQGQGNQPQHF.

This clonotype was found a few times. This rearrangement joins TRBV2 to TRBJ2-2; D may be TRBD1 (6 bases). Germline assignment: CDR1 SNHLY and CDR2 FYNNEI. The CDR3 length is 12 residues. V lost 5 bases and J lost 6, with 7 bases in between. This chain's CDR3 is CASSTGPGELFF. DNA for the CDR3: TGTGCCAGCAGTACAGGGCCCGGGGAGCTGTTTTTT.

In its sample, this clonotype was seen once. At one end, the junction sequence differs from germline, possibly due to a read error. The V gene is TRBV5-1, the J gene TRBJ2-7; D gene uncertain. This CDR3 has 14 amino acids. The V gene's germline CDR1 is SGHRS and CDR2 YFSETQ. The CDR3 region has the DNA TGCGCCAGCAGTTTGGGTCCCCCGGGCTACGAGCAGTACTTC. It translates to CASSLGPPGYEQYF.

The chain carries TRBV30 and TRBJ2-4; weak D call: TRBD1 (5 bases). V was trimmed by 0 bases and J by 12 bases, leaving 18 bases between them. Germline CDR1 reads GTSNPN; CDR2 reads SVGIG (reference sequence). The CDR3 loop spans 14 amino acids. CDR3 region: CAWSVRQGFPPQYF. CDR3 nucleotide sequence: TGTGCCTGGAGTGTACGTCAGGGATTCCCTCCTCAGTACTTC. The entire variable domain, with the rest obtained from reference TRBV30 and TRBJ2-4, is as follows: SQTIHQWPATLVQPVGSPLSLECTVEGTSNPNLYWYRQAAGRGLQLLFYSVGIGQISSEVPQNLSASRPQDRQFILSSKKLLLSDSGFYLCAWSVRQGFPPQYFGAGTRLSVL.

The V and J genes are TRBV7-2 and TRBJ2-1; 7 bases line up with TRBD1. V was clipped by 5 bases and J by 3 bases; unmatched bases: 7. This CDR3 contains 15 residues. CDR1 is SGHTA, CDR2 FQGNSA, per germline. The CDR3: CASSPQTGFYNEQFF. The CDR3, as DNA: TGTGCCAGCAGCCCCCAGACAGGGTTCTACAATGAGCAGTTCTTC.

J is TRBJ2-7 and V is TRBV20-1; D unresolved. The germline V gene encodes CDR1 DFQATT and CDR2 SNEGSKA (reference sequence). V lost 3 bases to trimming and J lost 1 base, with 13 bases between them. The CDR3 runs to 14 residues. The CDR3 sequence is CSASAAERSYEQYF. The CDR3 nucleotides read TGCAGTGCTAGTGCAGCTGAGCGTTCCTACGAGCAGTACTTC.

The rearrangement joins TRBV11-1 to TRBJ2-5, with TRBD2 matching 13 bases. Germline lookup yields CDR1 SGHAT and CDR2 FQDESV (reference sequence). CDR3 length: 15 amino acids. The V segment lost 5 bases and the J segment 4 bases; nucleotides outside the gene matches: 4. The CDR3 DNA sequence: TGTGCCAGCAGCCAGAGGACTAGCGGGAGAGAGACCCAGTACTTC. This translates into CASSQRTSGRETQYF.

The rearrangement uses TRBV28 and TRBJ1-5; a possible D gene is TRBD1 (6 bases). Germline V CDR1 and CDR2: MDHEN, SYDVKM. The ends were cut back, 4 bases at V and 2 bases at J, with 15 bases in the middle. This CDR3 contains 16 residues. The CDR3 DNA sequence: TGTGCCAGCAGTTGGATACAGGGCGGGCGCAATCAGCCCCAGCATTTT. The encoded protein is CASSWIQGGRNQPQHF.

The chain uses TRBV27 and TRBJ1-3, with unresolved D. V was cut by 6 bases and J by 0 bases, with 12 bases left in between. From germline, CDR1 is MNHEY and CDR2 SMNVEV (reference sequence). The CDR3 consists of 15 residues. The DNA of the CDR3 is TGTGCCAGCAGGGCTGCGGGTAGCTCTGGAAACACCATATATTTT. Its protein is CASRAAGSSGNTIYF.

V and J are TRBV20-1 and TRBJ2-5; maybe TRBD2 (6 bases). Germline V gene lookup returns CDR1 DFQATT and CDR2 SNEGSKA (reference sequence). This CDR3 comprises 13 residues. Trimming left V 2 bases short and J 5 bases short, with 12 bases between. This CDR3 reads CSARLGRRETQYF. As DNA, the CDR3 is TGCAGTGCTAGACTGGGGAGGAGGGAGACCCAGTACTTC.

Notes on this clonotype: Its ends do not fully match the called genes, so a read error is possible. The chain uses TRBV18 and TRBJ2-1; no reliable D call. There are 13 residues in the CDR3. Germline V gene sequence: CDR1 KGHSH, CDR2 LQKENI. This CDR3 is CASSKTSYTEQFF. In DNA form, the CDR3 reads TGTGCCAGCTCAAAGACCAGTTACACTGAGCAGTTCTTC.